This T cell receptor beta chain was sequenced for a study of blood T cell repertoires in COVID-19. Profiled with immunoSEQ multiplex PCR; TCRdb holds only in-frame clones, not every one. Altogether around 160,000 clones are present, just over 90% being singletons, with the ten largest covering about 2.5%. Deletions cut 6 bases from V and 0 bases from J, with 17 bases between. The length of the CDR3 is 16 residues. CDR1 and CDR2 from the germline V gene are LNHDA and SQIVND (reference sequence). This TCR was recovered from a man aged 18 to 35 with acute or convalescent COVID-19. The V and J genes are TRBV19 and TRBJ1-2, with a weak D call TRBD1 (5 bases). The sequenced sample was peripheral blood. The CDR3 sequence: CASSMHSGSANYGYTF. The CDR3 bases are TGTGCCAGTAGCATGCATTCAGGGTCGGCTAACTATGGCTACACCTTC.